The rows below give T cell receptor beta chains drawn from one sample of a study of regulatory T cells in long-lasting Graves disease. Each CDR3 protein gets one entry after TCRdb re-called the multiplex PCR reads with MiXCR. The data hold roughly 400,000 distinct CDR3 sequences, with about a fifth observed a single time. This material consisted of peripheral blood mononuclear cells (PBMCs), taken when the disease was refractory, from a patient treated with antithyroid drugs. These TCRs come from a female donor with Graves disease. Both conserved end residues are part of each CDR3. A D gene is named only where the DNA matches it firmly. Only some rows state a clone size, as once, few, many or a class for expanded clones.

TRBJ2-3 | - | TRBV28 | - | TGTGCCAGCAGTCGGGGGGACAGTGCTTTCGTAGATACGCAGTATTTT | CASSRGDSAFVDTQYF
TRBJ1-1 | - | TRBV6-1 | - | TGTGCCAGCAAATTCACAGGGTTAACTGAAGCTTTCTTT | CASKFTGLTEAFF
TRBJ2-5 | few | TRBV7-9 | - | TGTGCCAGCAGCTCCGTCCGGGCTCCAGGGGAACAAGAGACCCAGTACTTC | CASSSVRAPGEQETQYF
TRBJ2-1 | many | TRBV28 | TRBD2 | TGTGCCAGCAGTTCCCCGGGACTAGCGGCCTACAATGAGCAGTTCTTC | CASSSPGLAAYNEQFF
TRBJ2-5 | - | TRBV5-1 | - | TGCGCCAGCAGCTTGATGGCGGAGACCCAGTACTTC | CASSLMAETQYF
TRBJ2-3 | few | TRBV5-1 | - | TGCGCCAGCAGGGGCGTTACTAGCACAGATACGCAGTATTTT | CASRGVTSTDTQYF
TRBJ1-1 | - | TRBV4-1 | TRBD1 | TGCGCCAGCAGCCAAGGGGACAGCTCTCTATCTCGGAACACTGAAGCTTTCTTT | CASSQGDSSLSRNTEAFF
TRBJ2-3 | - | TRBV27 | - | TGTGCCAGCAGTTTAGGAGGGGACACAGATACGCAGTATTTT | CASSLGGDTDTQYF
TRBJ2-5 | - | TRBV20-1 | - | TGCAGTGCTAGAAGCCTTGGGCGGCTCCAAGAGACCCAGTACTTC | CSARSLGRLQETQYF
TRBJ1-5 | many | TRBV16 | TRBD1 | TGTGCCAGCAGCCAATCGGACAGGGTTACCTATCAGCCCCAGCATTTT | CASSQSDRVTYQPQHF
TRBJ1-2 | - | TRBV7-9 | TRBD1 | TGTGCCAGCAGCCCCTCTGTAGGGGGCGGCTACACCTTC | CASSPSVGGGYTF
TRBJ1-4 | many | TRBV3-1 | - | TGTGCCAGCAGCCCCATGGGGGGGATTGGTGAAAAACTGTTTTTT | CASSPMGGIGEKLFF
TRBJ2-7 | few | TRBV30 | - | TGTGCCTGGAGTATTGCGCAGGGAGCCTACGAGCAGTACTTC | CAWSIAQGAYEQYF
TRBJ1-1 | many | TRBV5-1 | - | TGCGCCAGCAGCTCCCTGACAGGGAACACTGAAGCTTTCTTT | CASSSLTGNTEAFF
TRBJ2-7 | - | TRBV7-2 | TRBD2 | TGTGCCAGCAGCTTAGAAACTAGCGGGAGTGGGGCCCCCATTTACGAGCAGTACTTC | CASSLETSGSGAPIYEQYF
TRBJ2-1 | - | TRBV2 | - | TGTGCCAGCAGTGATTGGGGATCCTACAATGAGCAGTTCTTC | CASSDWGSYNEQFF
TRBJ2-6 | many | TRBV29-1 | - | TGCAGCGTTGAAGAACCCTCTGGGGCCAACGTCCTGACTTTC | CSVEEPSGANVLTF
TRBJ1-4 | many | TRBV5-6 | - | TGTGCCAGCAGAAGAACAGGGTCCCCTAATGAAAAACTGTTTTTT | CASRRTGSPNEKLFF
TRBJ2-2 | many | TRBV2 | - | TGTGCCAGCAGCCCCGGAGTGGTCAGGGAGAAGGCCGGGGAGCTGTTTTTT | CASSPGVVREKAGELFF
TRBJ1-4 | few | TRBV12-3/TRBV12-4 | TRBD1 | TGTGCCAGCAGTCGTGCCGGGACAGGCGGTGAAAAACTGTTTTTT | CASSRAGTGGEKLFF
TRBJ1-2 | - | TRBV29-1 | TRBD1 | TGCAGCGCTCGGACAGGGTGGGGATATGGCTACACCTTC | CSARTGWGYGYTF
TRBJ1-1 | many | TRBV12-3/TRBV12-4 | TRBD1 | TGTGCCAGCAGTTTCCCGACAGGGATGAACACTGAAGCTTTCTTT | CASSFPTGMNTEAFF
TRBJ2-7 | many | TRBV11-2 | - | TGTGCCAGCAGCCTACAAGACGAGCAGTACTTC | CASSLQDEQYF
TRBJ1-1 | - | TRBV4-2 | - | TGTGCCAGCAGCCGGGCGGAGGAAGCTTTCTTT | CASSRAEEAFF
TRBJ2-2 | few | TRBV24-1 | TRBD2 | TGTGCCACCAGTGACCTATACCCCGGGACTAGCGGACACACCGGGGAGCTGTTTTTT | CATSDLYPGTSGHTGELFF
TRBJ1-2 | many | TRBV2 | - | TGTGCCAGCAGTGAAGGGGGTTTTGGCTACACCTTC | CASSEGGFGYTF
TRBJ2-3 | - | TRBV20-1 | - | TGCAGTGCTAGGACCACAGATACGCAGTGTTTT | CSARTTDTQCF
TRBJ2-5 | many | TRBV2 | TRBD2 | TGTGCCAGCAGTGCTGGGTTTGGCGGGAGCGAGACCCAGTACTTC | CASSAGFGGSETQYF
TRBJ2-1 | - | TRBV28 | TRBD2 | TGTGCCAGCAGTTTCGCGGGACTAGCGGGAGGCCTAAGTGGTGAGCAGTTCTTC | CASSFAGLAGGLSGEQFF
TRBJ2-7 | - | TRBV13 | TRBD2 | TGTGCCAGCAGCTCCTCAGGAAGGATAGCGGGCTCCTCCTACGAGCAGTACTTC | CASSSSGRIAGSSYEQYF
TRBJ2-6 | many | TRBV28 | - | TGTGCCAGCAGTTTAAGGGGAGTAGGGGCCAACGTCCTGACTTTC | CASSLRGVGANVLTF
TRBJ1-6 | many | TRBV2 | - | TGTGCCAGCAGACCGGGGACGGCAAATTCACCCCTCCACTTT | CASRPGTANSPLHF
TRBJ1-2 | - | TRBV29-1 | - | TGCAGCGTTGGGGGGCAGGATGGCTACACCTTC | CSVGGQDGYTF
TRBJ1-3 | - | TRBV6-1 | TRBD1 | TGTGCCAGCACGACCGGGACAGGGCTTTCTGGAAACACCATATATTTT | CASTTGTGLSGNTIYF
TRBJ1-6 | many | TRBV11-2 | TRBD1 | TGTGCCAGCAGCTCTCAGACAGGGTTTAATTCACCCCTCCACTTT | CASSSQTGFNSPLHF
TRBJ1-4 | few | TRBV5-1 | - | TGCGCCAGCAGAGGAGGGCTCTTAAATGAAAAACTGTTTTTT | CASRGGLLNEKLFF
TRBJ2-1 | - | TRBV11-2 | - | TGTGCCAGCAGGTTTACCGGTTTCGGCGGGCCGAGCTCCTACAATGAGCAGTTCTTC | CASRFTGFGGPSSYNEQFF
TRBJ1-5 | many | TRBV28 | TRBD1 | TGTGCCAGCAGCCTTGGGACAGGGGGCATGGTAAGCAATCAGCCCCAGCATTTT | CASSLGTGGMVSNQPQHF
TRBJ2-7 | few | TRBV7-9 | - | TGTGCCAGCAGATTGGGAGCGGGTAACTCCGAGCAGTACTTC | CASRLGAGNSEQYF
TRBJ1-1 | few | TRBV6-1 | - | TGTGCCAGCAGTAGACCCCAGGGCGCTGAAGCTTTCTTT | CASSRPQGAEAFF
TRBJ1-1 | few | TRBV11-2 | TRBD1 | TGTGCCAGCTCACCTCCCGGACAGGGGGGCTATTTTACGAATGAAGCTTCCTTT | CASSPPGQGGYFTNEASF
TRBJ1-1 | many | TRBV7-2 | - | TGTGCCAGCAGCTCGAGACGGGGGCCGAACACTGAAGCTTTCTTT | CASSSRRGPNTEAFF
TRBJ1-1 | - | TRBV12-3/TRBV12-4 | TRBD1 | TGTGCCAGCAGTTTTTTTTTAGGGGGCGAACGGGAGGGTGGCACTGAAGCTTTCTTT | CASSFFLGGEREGGTEAFF
TRBJ1-5 | - | TRBV6-5 | TRBD1 | TGTGCCAGCAGTTACCAATTCGACAGGGGCTCGAGCAATCAGCCCCAGCATTTT | CASSYQFDRGSSNQPQHF